This TCR beta chain was retrieved from a study of blood T cell repertoires in COVID-19. Looking at the study overall: Some COVID-19 samples were acute and others convalescent; all came from the United States, Italy and Spain. Sample material is recorded as cDNA or gDNA derived from T cells, B-cell-depleted T cells, or PBMCs.

The germline gives CDR1 SGDLS, CDR2 YYNGEE. CDR3 length: 14 amino acids. Trimming removed 0 bases from V and 4 bases from J; junction bases left unmatched: 2. In the source study's methods: It was from reference gene primer amplification that nucleated cell counts were estimated. Profiling relied on immunoSEQ multiplex PCR, and the TCRdb table lists in-frame clones only, not all of them. The V and J calls and clone size were taken over from that table, and D and trimming were inferred from the DNA. The sample consists of under 300,000 clones, about nine tenths of them appearing once. J is TRBJ2-3 and V is TRBV9, with 7 bases that match TRBD2. The TCR originated in a man between 60 and 70 years old who had recovered from COVID-19. The sequenced sample was peripheral blood. The CDR3 loop reads CASSVAGGSDTQYF. As DNA, the CDR3 is TGTGCCAGCAGCGTAGCGGGGGGATCAGATACGCAGTATTTT. The full variable domain, with the rest looked up from reference TRBV9 and TRBJ2-3, is DSGVTQTPKHLITATGQRVTLRCSPRSGDLSVYWYQQSLDQGLQFLIQYYNGEERAKGNILERFSAQQFPDLHSELNLSSLELGDSALYFCASSVAGGSDTQYFGPGTRLTVL.